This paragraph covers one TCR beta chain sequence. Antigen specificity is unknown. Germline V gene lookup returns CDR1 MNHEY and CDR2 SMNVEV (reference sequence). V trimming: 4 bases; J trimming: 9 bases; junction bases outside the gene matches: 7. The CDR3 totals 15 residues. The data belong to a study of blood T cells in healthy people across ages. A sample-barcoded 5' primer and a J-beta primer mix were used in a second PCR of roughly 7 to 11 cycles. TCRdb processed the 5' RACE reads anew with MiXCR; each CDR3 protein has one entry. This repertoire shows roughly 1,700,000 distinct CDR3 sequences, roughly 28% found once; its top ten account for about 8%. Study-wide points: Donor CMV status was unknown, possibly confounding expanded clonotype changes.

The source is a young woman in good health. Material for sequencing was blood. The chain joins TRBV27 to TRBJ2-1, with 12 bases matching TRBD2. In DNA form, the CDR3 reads TGTGCCAGCAGTTACAGACTAGCGGGAGTGGCTGAGCAGTTCTTC. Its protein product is CASSYRLAGVAEQFF.